The 30 T cell receptor beta chains below all came from one sample that was sequenced in a study of cytomegalovirus exposure and HLA in healthy donors. Amplification used 60 Vbeta primers and 13 Jbeta primers. The protocol was immunoSEQ multiplex PCR, while the TCRdb copy is restricted to in-frame clones and leaves out a portion. The sample yields about 140,000 clones, approximately 80% seen once. The sequenced material came from PBMCs. Every receptor here comes from a woman aged 40 to 50 in good health and CMV-seropositive.

This clone was seen more than once but under ten times. This rearrangement joins TRBV7-3 to TRBJ2-1; 12 bases fit TRBD2. The germline gives CDR1 SGHTA, CDR2 FQGTGA. This CDR3 is 16 amino acids long. Germline trimming cut 3 bases from V and 8 bases from J; bases unmatched to any gene: 8. The CDR3 DNA follows: TGTGCCAGCAGCTTGACTAGCGGGAGTACGAAATATGAGCAGTTCTTC. Encoded protein: CASSLTSGSTKYEQFF. The full variable domain, its missing parts supplied by reference TRBV7-3 and TRBJ2-1, is GAGVSQTPSNKVTEKGKYVELRCDPISGHTALYWYRQSLGQGPEFLIYFQGTGAADDSGLPNDRFFAVRPEGSVSTLKIQRTERGDSAVYLCASSLTSGSTKYEQFFGPGTRLTVL.

This chain links TRBV15 with TRBJ1-4, with no clear D. The CDR3 is 16 amino acids. Per germline, CDR1 LNHNV and CDR2 YYDKDF (reference sequence). Between the trimmed V and J ends, which lost 5 bases and 0 bases, there was a span of 13 bases. CDR3 amino acids: CATSPLGGATNEKLFF. CDR3 nucleotides: TGTGCCACCAGCCCTCTAGGAGGAGCAACTAATGAAAAACTGTTTTTT. Full variable domain (missing parts from reference TRBV15 and TRBJ1-4): DAMVIQNPRYQVTQFGKPVTLSCSQTLNHNVMYWYQQKSSQAPKLLFHYYDKDFNNEADTPDNFQSRRPNTSFCFLDIRSPGLGDTAMYLCATSPLGGATNEKLFFGSGTQLSVL.

The chain uses TRBV19 and TRBJ2-1, with TRBD2 matching over 13 bases. Germline lookup yields CDR1 LNHDA and CDR2 SQIVND (reference sequence). CDR3 length: 16 amino acids. Trimming removed 6 bases from V and 5 bases from J; junction bases left unmatched: 7. The CDR3 protein is CASRRGTSGIDNEQFF. The CDR3 coding sequence is TGTGCCAGTAGACGCGGGACTAGCGGGATAGACAATGAGCAGTTCTTC.

The rearrangement links TRBV9 to TRBJ2-2, with 7 bases matching TRBD2. Germline CDR1 is SGDLS and CDR2 is YYNGEE. J lost 4 bases, V lost 3 bases, and 3 bases had no gene match. CDR3 length: 14 residues. CDR3 loop: CASSAGTTTGELFF. CDR3 DNA: TGTGCCAGCAGCGCCGGGACTACCACCGGGGAGCTGTTTTTT.

This chain uses TRBV11-2 with TRBJ2-4, with a tentative D call TRBD2 (6 bases). V lost 2 bases, J lost 2 bases, and 13 bases lay in between. Germline CDR1 reads SGHAT; CDR2 reads FQNNGV. The CDR3 contains 16 residues. This chain's CDR3 is CASSLIGSGPKNIQYF. CDR3 sequence (DNA): TGTGCCAGCAGCTTAATCGGGAGCGGGCCCAAAAACATTCAGTACTTC.

The chain links TRBV19 to TRBJ2-3, with 8 nucleotides matching TRBD1. Germline V gene lookup returns CDR1 LNHDA and CDR2 SQIVND (reference sequence). After removal of 6 bases from V and 4 bases from J, the junction contained 6 bases not matched to a gene. There are 14 residues in the CDR3. CDR3 sequence: CASRMDRVADTQYF. CDR3 bases: TGTGCCAGTAGGATGGACAGGGTCGCAGATACGCAGTATTTT. The complete variable domain, with remaining parts taken from reference TRBV19 and TRBJ2-3, reads DGGITQSPKYLFRKEGQNVTLSCEQNLNHDAMYWYRQDPGQGLRLIYYSQIVNDFQKGDIAEGYSVSREKKESFPLTVTSAQKNPTAFYLCASRMDRVADTQYFGPGTRLTVL.

This clone came up a few times. V usage is TRBV6-1 and J usage is TRBJ1-5; D not resolved. The ends were cut back, 5 bases at V and 0 bases at J, with 11 bases in the middle. The CDR3 consists of 15 residues. Germline V lookup: CDR1 MNHNS, CDR2 SASEGT. The DNA for the CDR3 is TGTGCCAGCAGTAGTACCACAAATAGCAATCAGCCCCAGCATTTT. This gives the protein CASSSTTNSNQPQHF.

The gene calls are TRBV19 and TRBJ2-1, with D perhaps TRBD2 (6 bases). Germline CDR1 LNHDA, CDR2 SQIVND (reference sequence). Trimming took 3 bases from V and 0 from J, leaving 9 bases between them. The CDR3 has 15 residues. CDR3 coding DNA: TGTGCCAGTAGTATTCGGGACTTCTCCTACAATGAGCAGTTCTTC. It specifies CASSIRDFSYNEQFF. The full variable domain, rest sourced from reference TRBV19 and TRBJ2-1, is DGGITQSPKYLFRKEGQNVTLSCEQNLNHDAMYWYRQDPGQGLRLIYYSQIVNDFQKGDIAEGYSVSREKKESFPLTVTSAQKNPTAFYLCASSIRDFSYNEQFFGPGTRLTVL.

This clone was picked up a small number of times. The chain joins TRBV15 to TRBJ2-2; tentative D call: TRBD2 (5 bases). This CDR3 has 15 amino acids. Germline assignment: CDR1 LNHNV and CDR2 YYDKDF (reference sequence). Trimming removed 1 base at V and 6 bases at J, with 12 bases between. The CDR3 sequence: CATSRVERGSGELFF. The CDR3 nucleotides are TGTGCCACCAGCAGAGTTGAGCGAGGGTCCGGGGAGCTGTTTTTT.

This chain links TRBV29-1 with TRBJ2-5; 9 positions agree with TRBD2. The better agreement between TRBJ2-7 and the DNA end casts doubt on the J call. CDR1 and CDR2 from the germline V gene are SQVTM and ANQGSEA. The CDR3 totals 14 residues. CDR3 DNA sequence: TGCAGCGTTGAAGCAGCGGGAGGTGGCTACGAGCAGTACTTC. It is translated as CSVEAAGGGYEQYF.

The V gene is TRBV9, the J gene TRBJ2-7, with D possibly being TRBD2 (6 bases). Germline values: CDR1 SGDLS, CDR2 YYNGEE. CDR3 size: 15 residues. Trimming pared 4 bases from V and 0 bases from J, leaving 14 bases between. The CDR3 sequence is CASSWGEASSYEQYF. DNA for the CDR3: TGTGCCAGCAGCTGGGGGGAGGCGAGCTCCTACGAGCAGTACTTC.

This clone has only a few counts. The V and J genes are TRBV6-5 and TRBJ2-3, with D maybe TRBD2 (6 bases). Per germline, CDR1 MNHEY and CDR2 SVGAGI. The CDR3 is 14 amino acids. V was clipped by 7 bases and J by 6 bases, with 17 bases between them. The CDR3 DNA reads as TGTGCCAGCAAGATCGACCGGGGGATGGATACGCAGTATTTT. Translated: CASKIDRGMDTQYF.

The rearrangement uses TRBV28 and TRBJ2-2, with 8 bases fitting TRBD2. CDR3 size: 16 residues. V shed 5 bases and J 4 bases; nucleotides not matched to a gene: 9. Germline CDR1 MDHEN, CDR2 SYDVKM. CDR3 residues: CASSRLTSGGTGELFF. The CDR3 coding sequence is TGTGCCAGCAGTCGCCTTACTAGCGGAGGCACCGGGGAGCTGTTTTTT.

The gene calls are TRBV5-1 and TRBJ2-1; the match to TRBD1 covers 7 bases. Germline V gene data show CDR1 as SGHRS and CDR2 as YFSETQ. The CDR3 totals 16 residues. After removal of 0 bases from V and 0 bases from J, the junction contained 3 bases not matched to a gene. The CDR3 coding sequence is TGCGCCAGCAGCTTGGCCGGGACAGTCTCCTACAATGAGCAGTTCTTC. Translation gives CASSLAGTVSYNEQFF. The entire variable domain, with the rest obtained from reference TRBV5-1 and TRBJ2-1, is as follows: KAGVTQTPRYLIKTRGQQVTLSCSPISGHRSVSWYQQTPGQGLQFLFEYFSETQRNKGNFPGRFSGRQFSNSRSEMNVSTLELGDSALYLCASSLAGTVSYNEQFFGPGTRLTVL.

About this clone itself: Additional DNA sequences in this sample encode the identical CDR3. The CDR3 DNA follows: TGTGCCAGCAGTTTACCGACAGGGGGCGTGAATGAAAAACTGTTTTTT. Its protein is CASSLPTGGVNEKLFF. The rearrangement uses TRBV28 and TRBJ1-4, with TRBD1 identical over 10 bases. The ends lost 2 bases at V and 5 bases at J; junction bases unmatched: 5. The CDR3 runs to 16 residues. Per the germline V gene, CDR1 is MDHEN and CDR2 is SYDVKM. The full variable domain, its missing parts supplied by reference TRBV28 and TRBJ1-4, is DVKVTQSSRYLVKRTGEKVFLECVQDMDHENMFWYRQDPGLGLRLIYFSYDVKMKEKGDIPEGYSVSREKKERFSLILESASTNQTSMYLCASSLPTGGVNEKLFFGSGTQLSVL.

The chain combines TRBV10-1 with TRBJ2-1, with a tentative D call TRBD1 (6 bases). In germline, CDR1 is WNHNN, CDR2 SYGVQD (reference sequence). This CDR3 is 16 amino acids long. Trimming cost V 4 bases and J 7 bases, with 20 bases left between them. The DNA for the CDR3 is TGCGCCAGCAGTGGGGGGACAATCCATCCGAGGAATGAGCAGTTCTTC. This gives the protein CASSGGTIHPRNEQFF.

The chain carries TRBV27 and TRBJ1-1; 8 positions match TRBD1. Per germline, CDR1 MNHEY and CDR2 SMNVEV (reference sequence). V shed 5 bases and J 3 bases; nucleotides not matched to a gene: 8. The length of the CDR3 is 15 residues. CDR3 coding DNA: TGTGCCAGCAGTCCGAGTCGACAGGGGTACACTGAAGCTTTCTTT. Translated: CASSPSRQGYTEAFF.

The chain has TRBV19 and TRBJ2-6; possible D gene TRBD2, 5 bases. This CDR3 has 13 amino acids. CDR1 is LNHDA and CDR2 is SQIVND in the germline V gene (reference sequence). The CDR3, as DNA: TGTGCGAAGGGAGTTTCTGGGGCCAACGTCCTGACTTTC. Translation: CAKGVSGANVLTF.

The chain joins TRBV5-8 to TRBJ1-3; D ambiguous. This CDR3 spans 14 amino acids. V shed 1 base and J shed 0 bases, with 5 bases lying between them. The germline V gene has CDR1 SGHTS and CDR2 YDEGEE. CDR3 in amino acids: CASSLSFSGNTIYF. CDR3 DNA: TGTGCCAGCAGCTTGTCCTTCTCTGGAAACACCATATATTTT.

This clone was detected only a few times. CDR3: CASSRQLWDIEQYF. The CDR3 DNA follows: TGTGCCAGCAGTCGACAACTTTGGGACATCGAGCAGTACTTC. J is TRBJ2-7 and V is TRBV6-5; D is possibly TRBD1 (6 bases). This CDR3 has 14 residues. Germline V gene data show CDR1 as MNHEY and CDR2 as SVGAGI. V lost 5 bases and J lost 6, with 17 bases in between.

This chain uses TRBV7-9 with TRBJ2-2, with 10 bases that match TRBD1. The CDR3 is 16 amino acids. With V trimmed by 2 bases and J by 12 bases, 12 bases remained unmatched. Germline loops: CDR1 SEHNR, CDR2 FQNEAQ (reference sequence). The CDR3 here is CASSLRGGTGVGKLFF. The DNA for the CDR3 is TGTGCCAGCAGCTTAAGAGGAGGGACAGGGGTTGGAAAGCTGTTTTTT.

V usage is TRBV27 and J usage is TRBJ2-1; 11 bases fit TRBD2. The CDR3 consists of 16 residues. The germline CDR1 and CDR2 sequences are MNHEY and SMNVEV (reference sequence). V dropped 5 bases and J dropped 5; count of bases not matched to a gene: 8. CDR3 protein: CASSPHPTSGDNEQFF. DNA of the CDR3: TGTGCCAGCAGTCCTCATCCGACTAGCGGGGACAATGAGCAGTTCTTC.

V usage is TRBV5-4 and J usage is TRBJ2-5; D is uncertain. The CDR3 consists of 12 residues. V lost 2 bases to trimming and J lost 4 bases, with 6 bases between them. CDR1 and CDR2 from the germline V gene are SGHNT and YYREEE (reference sequence). CDR3: CASSLNRETQYF. The CDR3 DNA reads as TGTGCCAGCAGCTTAAACAGAGAGACCCAGTACTTC.

The gene calls are TRBV5-8 and TRBJ2-3; the match to TRBD2 covers 12 bases. The V gene's germline CDR1 is SGHTS and CDR2 YDEGEE. V shed 1 base, J shed 5 bases, and the junction held 2 bases outside the gene matches. The CDR3 sequence is 15 residues long. The CDR3 sequence is CASSLSTSGRDTQYF. The CDR3 coding sequence is TGTGCCAGCAGCTTGTCGACTAGCGGGAGAGATACGCAGTATTTT.

This chain connects TRBV6-1 to TRBJ1-6; TRBD1 matches 9 bases. The CDR3 is 15 amino acids. Germline V gives CDR1 MNHNS, CDR2 SASEGT. V trimming: 8 bases; J trimming: 2 bases; junction bases outside the gene matches: 4. This chain's CDR3 is CASGTGGAYNSPLHF. DNA of the CDR3: TGTGCCAGCGGAACAGGGGGCGCCTATAATTCACCCCTCCACTTT.

The chain employs TRBV5-1 and TRBJ1-2, with 9 bases aligning to TRBD1. The CDR3 is 17 amino acids. The V segment lost 4 bases and the J segment 0 bases; nucleotides outside the gene matches: 10. From germline, CDR1 is SGHRS and CDR2 YFSETQ. The CDR3 nucleotides are TGCGCCAGCAGCCCCTCGGGACAGGGTCTAGCTAACTATGGCTACACCTTC. Its translation is CASSPSGQGLANYGYTF.

This clone was observed a few times. The genes are TRBV28 and TRBJ2-7; perhaps TRBD2 as D (6 bases). There are 19 residues in the CDR3. Looked up from germline, CDR1 is MDHEN and CDR2 is SYDVKM. Trimming cost V 4 bases and J 6 bases, with 31 bases left between them. The CDR3 region has the DNA TGTGCCAGCAGTTCCTTCTTGACTAGTGAAGGCCCGGGAGAGGGCGAGCAGTACTTC. This translates into CASSSFLTSEGPGEGEQYF.

This clone has only one observation. This chain uses TRBV5-8 with TRBJ2-7, with TRBD1 identical over 7 bases. In germline, CDR1 is SGHTS, CDR2 YDEGEE. Losses at the gene ends were 1 base for V and 4 bases for J; bases not matched to a gene: 5. CDR3 length equals 14 residues. The CDR3 region is CASSLSGGRYEQYF. Written as DNA, the CDR3 is TGTGCCAGCAGCTTGTCAGGGGGTCGGTACGAGCAGTACTTC.

Written as DNA, the CDR3 is TGTGCCAGCAGCTTATCGCTAGCGGAAGAGACCCAGTACTTC. Translated: CASSLSLAEETQYF. The rearrangement uses TRBV7-6 and TRBJ2-5; 7 nucleotides align to TRBD2. J was trimmed by 3 bases and V by 2 bases; bases with no gene match: 3. This CDR3 spans 14 amino acids. The germline CDR1 and CDR2 sequences are SGHVS and FNYEAQ.

The V gene is TRBV5-8, the J gene TRBJ2-1; tentative D call: TRBD1 (5 bases). V lost 1 base, J lost 3 bases, and 11 bases lay in between. The length of the CDR3 is 15 residues. Per germline, CDR1 SGHTS and CDR2 YDEGEE. CDR3 amino acids: CASSLTLGDYNEQFF. The CDR3 region has the DNA TGTGCCAGCAGCTTGACGTTAGGGGACTACAATGAGCAGTTCTTC. Combining the CDR3 with reference TRBV5-8 and TRBJ2-1 gives the whole variable domain EAGVTQSPTHLIKTRGQQATLRCSPISGHTSVYWYQQALGLGLQFLLWYDEGEERNRGNFPPRFSGRQFPNYSSELNVNALELEDSALYLCASSLTLGDYNEQFFGPGTRLTVL.